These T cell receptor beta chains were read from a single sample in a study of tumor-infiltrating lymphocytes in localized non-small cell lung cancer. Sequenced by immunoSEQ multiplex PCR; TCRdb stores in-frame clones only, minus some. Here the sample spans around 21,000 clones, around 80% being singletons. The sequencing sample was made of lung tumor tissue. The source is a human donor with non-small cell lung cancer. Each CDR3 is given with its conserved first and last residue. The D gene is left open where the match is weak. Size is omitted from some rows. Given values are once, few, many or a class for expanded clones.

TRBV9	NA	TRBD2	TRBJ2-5	TGTGCCAGCAGCGGCGGCGGGAGAGGGCAAGAGACCCAGTACTTC	CASSGGGRGQETQYF
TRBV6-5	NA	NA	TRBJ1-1	TGTGCCAGCAGTTACGGACCTAACACTGAAGCTTTCTTT	CASSYGPNTEAFF
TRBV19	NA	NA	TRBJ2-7	TGTGCCAGTAGTATAGCCGGCGGGGCCGGCGAGCAGTACTTC	CASSIAGGAGEQYF
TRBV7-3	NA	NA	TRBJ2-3	TGTGCCAGCAGCTTTCGCATTTCGGGACCGTCGACGCAGTATTTT	CASSFRISGPSTQYF
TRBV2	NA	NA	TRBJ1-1	TGTGCCAGCAGTGAAGCTGACTTTCGGACTGAAGCTTTCTTT	CASSEADFRTEAFF
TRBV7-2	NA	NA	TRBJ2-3	TGTGCCAGCGCTAGGGAGTTCACAGATACGCAGTATTTT	CASAREFTDTQYF
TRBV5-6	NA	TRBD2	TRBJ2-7	TGTGCCAGCAGCTTGTTGGGCGGGAGCGAGCAGTACTTC	CASSLLGGSEQYF
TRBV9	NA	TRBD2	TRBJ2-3	TGTGCCAGCAGTCAAACTAGCGGGGCCTGGGAGGCGCAGTATTTT	CASSQTSGAWEAQYF
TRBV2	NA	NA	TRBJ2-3	TGTGCCAGCACTCTGGGGGCCGGTGATACGCAGTATTTT	CASTLGAGDTQYF
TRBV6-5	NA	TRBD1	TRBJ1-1	TGTGCCAGCAGTTACTCTCACAGGGGGACGAACACTGAAGCTTTCTTT	CASSYSHRGTNTEAFF
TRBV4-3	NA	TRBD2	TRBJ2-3	TGCGCCAGCAGCCAAGATCGCGGGAGGGGGGGAGATACGCAGTATTTT	CASSQDRGRGGDTQYF
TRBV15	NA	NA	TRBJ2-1	TGTGCCACCAGCCCCCGGATGGACAATGAGCAGTTCTTC	CATSPRMDNEQFF
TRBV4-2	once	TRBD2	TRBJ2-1	TGTGCCAGCAGCCATGTCGGGACTAGCGGTACTCAAGGGCAGTTCTTC	CASSHVGTSGTQGQFF
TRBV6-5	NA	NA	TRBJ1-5	TGTGCCAGCAGTTACAGGGCAGGGCATCAGCCCCAGCATTTT	CASSYRAGHQPQHF
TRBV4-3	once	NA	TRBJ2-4	TGCGCCAGCAGCCAAGGGCTAACTCTAGCCAAAAACATTCAGTACTTC	CASSQGLTLAKNIQYF
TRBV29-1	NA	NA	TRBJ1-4	TGCAGCGCCCAAGGGGTAAATGAAAAACTGTTTTTT	CSAQGVNEKLFF
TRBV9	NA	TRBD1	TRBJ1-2	TGTGCCAGCAGAAACGGACAGGGCTATGGCTACACCTTC	CASRNGQGYGYTF
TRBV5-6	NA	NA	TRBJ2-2	TGTGCCAGCAGCTCAGTAGGGGGTAACACCGGGGAGCTGTTTTTT	CASSSVGGNTGELFF
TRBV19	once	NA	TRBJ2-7	TGTGCCAGTAGTCCGGACAGATCCTACGAGCAGTACTTC	CASSPDRSYEQYF
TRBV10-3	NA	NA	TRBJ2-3	TGTGCCATCAGCACGCCGACCCGCACAGATACGCAGTATTTT	CAISTPTRTDTQYF